This T cell receptor (beta chain) was recovered during a study of T cell repertoires in cytomegalovirus infection. This clonotype has a handful of counts. V was trimmed by 4 bases and J by 6 bases, leaving 21 bases between them. The V gene's germline CDR1 is DFQATT and CDR2 SNEGSKA (reference sequence). The CDR3 runs 15 residues. Each CDR3 protein is one row after TCRdb ran MiXCR on the reads. The sample records some 680,000 distinct CDR3 sequences, 35% to 45% being singletons. The receptor comes from a human donor in good health (CMV status not recorded). Some clones in this sample may be carry-over from other donors' samples. V and J are TRBV20-1 and TRBJ1-1; D perhaps matches TRBD1 (5 bases). Sequencing was done on a sample of PBMCs. The DNA of the CDR3 is TGCAGTGCTAACCGAATGGGGACGCGGGGCGCTGAAGCTTTCTTT. Its translation is CSANRMGTRGAEAFF.